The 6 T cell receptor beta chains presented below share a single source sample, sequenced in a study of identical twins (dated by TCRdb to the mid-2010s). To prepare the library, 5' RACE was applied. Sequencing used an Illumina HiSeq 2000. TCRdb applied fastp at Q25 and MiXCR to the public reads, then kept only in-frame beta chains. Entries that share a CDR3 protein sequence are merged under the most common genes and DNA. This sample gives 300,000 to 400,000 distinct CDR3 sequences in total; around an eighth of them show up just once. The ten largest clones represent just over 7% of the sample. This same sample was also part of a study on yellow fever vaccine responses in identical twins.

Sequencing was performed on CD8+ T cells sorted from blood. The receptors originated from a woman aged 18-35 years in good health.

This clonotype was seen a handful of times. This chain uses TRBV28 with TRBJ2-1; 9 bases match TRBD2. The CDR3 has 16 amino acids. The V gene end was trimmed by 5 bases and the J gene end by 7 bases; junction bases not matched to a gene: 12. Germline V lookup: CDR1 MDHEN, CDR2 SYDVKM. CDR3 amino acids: CASSPPPREGKNEQFF. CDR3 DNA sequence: TGTGCCAGCAGTCCACCTCCGCGGGAGGGTAAGAATGAGCAGTTCTTC.

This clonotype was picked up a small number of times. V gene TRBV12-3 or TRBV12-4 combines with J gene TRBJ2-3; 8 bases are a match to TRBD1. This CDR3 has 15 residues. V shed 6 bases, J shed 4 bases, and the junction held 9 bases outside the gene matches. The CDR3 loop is CASSTLQGVADTQYF. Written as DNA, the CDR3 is TGTGCCAGCAGCACCTTACAGGGGGTCGCAGATACGCAGTATTTT.

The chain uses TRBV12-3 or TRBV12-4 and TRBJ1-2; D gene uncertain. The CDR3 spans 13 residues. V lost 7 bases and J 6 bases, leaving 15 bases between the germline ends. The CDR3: CASTPLTPDGYTF. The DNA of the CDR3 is TGTGCCAGCACCCCCCTAACCCCGGATGGCTACACCTTC.

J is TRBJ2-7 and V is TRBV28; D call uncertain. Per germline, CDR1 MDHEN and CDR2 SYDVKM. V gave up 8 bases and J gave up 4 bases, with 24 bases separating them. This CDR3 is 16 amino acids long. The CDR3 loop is CASLESGFPGLYEQYF. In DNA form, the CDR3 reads TGTGCCAGCTTAGAATCCGGATTTCCGGGTTTATACGAGCAGTACTTC.

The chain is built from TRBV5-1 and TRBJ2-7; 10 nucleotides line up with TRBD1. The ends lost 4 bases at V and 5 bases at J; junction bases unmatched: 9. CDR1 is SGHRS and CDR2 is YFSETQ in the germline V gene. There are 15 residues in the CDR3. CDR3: CASSLSGTGANEQYF. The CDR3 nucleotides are TGCGCCAGCAGCCTCTCCGGGACAGGGGCCAACGAGCAGTACTTC.

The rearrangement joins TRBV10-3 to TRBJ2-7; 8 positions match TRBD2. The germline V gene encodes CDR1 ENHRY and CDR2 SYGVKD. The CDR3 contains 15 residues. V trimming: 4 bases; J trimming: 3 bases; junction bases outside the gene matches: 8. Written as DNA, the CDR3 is TGTGCCATCAGTGCTCGAGCGGGGGAGGGCTACGAGCAGTACGTC. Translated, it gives CAISARAGEGYEQYV.